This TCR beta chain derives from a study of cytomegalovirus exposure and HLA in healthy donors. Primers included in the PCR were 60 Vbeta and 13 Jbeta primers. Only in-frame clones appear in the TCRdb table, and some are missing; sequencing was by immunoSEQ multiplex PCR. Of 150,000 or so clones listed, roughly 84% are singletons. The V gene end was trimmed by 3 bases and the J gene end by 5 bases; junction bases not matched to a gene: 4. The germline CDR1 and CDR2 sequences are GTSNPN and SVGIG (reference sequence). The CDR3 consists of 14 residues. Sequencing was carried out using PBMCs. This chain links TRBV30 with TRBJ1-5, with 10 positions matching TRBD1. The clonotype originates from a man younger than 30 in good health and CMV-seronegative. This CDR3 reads CAWRGQGNDQPQHF. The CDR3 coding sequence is TGTGCCTGGAGGGGACAGGGGAACGATCAGCCCCAGCATTTT.